Listed here is a single TCR beta chain. Its antigen is unknown. This entry comes from a study of siplizumab effects on memory and regulatory T cells. The assay covered approximately 10^5 TCR templates per sample. This table comes from immunoSEQ multiplex PCR, and its TCRdb copy is limited to in-frame clones, with some not included. The sample contains around 100,000 clones, 80% to 95% of which appear only once. Study results and caveats: Of the alloreactive clones, only a minor fraction mapped to unstimulated subsets. Apparently key alloresponse contributors, naive T cells also seemed more diverse than memory cells.

CDR3 length: 15 amino acids. The trim removed 6 bases at V and 7 bases at J, leaving 4 bases unmatched. Germline-derived CDR1 and CDR2 are WNHNN and SYGVQD (reference sequence). The specimen sequenced was CD4+ T cells sorted from blood. The gene calls are TRBV10-1 and TRBJ2-2, with 14 bases aligning to TRBD2. This receptor was identified in a human donor in good health. CDR3: CASRPGLAGDGELFF. The CDR3 DNA reads TGCGCCAGCAGGCCGGGACTAGCGGGGGACGGGGAGCTGTTTTTT.